Below are 29 T cell receptor beta chains sequenced from a single sample in a study of CD8+CD57+ T cells in acquired aplastic anemia. All patients picked for sequencing had shown, by flow cytometry, an expansion of CD8+CD57+ cells. It was genomic DNA that served as the template for profiling TCR beta VDJ and CDR3. TCRdb re-called the reads through MiXCR, storing one row per CDR3 protein. Of approximately 120,000 distinct CDR3 sequences in the sample, roughly 40% were seen once. The sample consisted of sorted CD4+, CD8+, or CD8+CD57+ T cells (not recorded which) from PBMCs. Source of these receptors: a human donor with aplastic anemia.

This clonotype was observed many times. The V and J genes are TRBV7-9 and TRBJ1-1; perhaps TRBD1 as D (5 bases). Trimming stripped 2 bases from V and 1 base from J, with 8 bases between. Per germline, CDR1 SEHNR and CDR2 FQNEAQ (reference sequence). This CDR3 region has 14 residues. CDR3 protein: CASSLMGGNTEAFF. DNA of the CDR3: TGTGCCAGCAGCTTAATGGGGGGGAACACTGAAGCTTTCTTT.

There are many counts of this clonotype. CDR3 bases: TGCGCCAGTCGGCCGGGGACAGGGAGTTCTGGCTACACCTTC. Its translation is CASRPGTGSSGYTF. The chain recombines TRBV10-2 with TRBJ1-2; TRBD1 agrees at 9 bases. Germline CDR1 WSHSY, CDR2 SAAADI. Losses at the gene ends were 9 bases for V and 7 bases for J; bases not matched to a gene: 12. The CDR3 loop spans 14 amino acids.

This clonotype showed up just a few times. A much larger clone sits a single nucleotide away, making a read error possible. The chain links TRBV9 to TRBJ2-7; TRBD1 matches 7 bases. CDR1 and CDR2 (germline): SGDLS, YYNGEE. CDR3 length equals 15 residues. After removal of 4 bases from V and 7 bases from J, the junction contained 14 bases not matched to a gene. CDR3 DNA sequence: TGTGCCAGCAGCCCCAAGACCGGGACAGCTTGGGAGCAGTACTTC. Its protein is CASSPKTGTAWEQYF. The full variable domain, completed using reference TRBV9 and TRBJ2-7, is DSGVTQTPKHLITATGQRVTLRCSPRSGDLSVYWYQQSLDQGLQFLIQYYNGEERAKGNILERFSAQQFPDLHSELNLSSLELGDSALYFCASSPKTGTAWEQYFGPGTRLTVT.

This sequence joins TRBV7-9 and TRBJ2-7; D is uncertain. The CDR3 has 12 residues. V lost 0 bases, J lost 4 bases, and 4 bases lay in between. Germline CDR1 reads SEHNR; CDR2 reads FQNEAQ (reference sequence). CDR3 sequence reads: CASSLAQYEQYF. In nucleotides, the CDR3 is TGTGCCAGCAGCTTAGCCCAATACGAGCAGTACTTC.

With regard to this clonotype: A much larger clone sits a single nucleotide away, making a read error possible. The gene calls are TRBV5-1 and TRBJ2-1; TRBD1 might be the D (6 bases). There are 14 residues in the CDR3. The germline gives CDR1 SGHRS, CDR2 YFSETQ. The CDR3 bases are TGCGCCGGCAGCTTAGTGGGGGCCAGCCATGAGCAGTTCTTC. Residues: CAGSLVGASHEQFF.

This clonotype was recorded a few times. A much larger clone differs from this one at a single base, so this may be a read error. As DNA, the CDR3 is TGTGCCAGCAGTTACGGCAGATTTAACTATGGCTACACCTTC. As protein: CASSYGRFNYGYTF. The chain recombines TRBV6-5 with TRBJ1-2; D is unresolved. CDR1 and CDR2 (germline): MNHEY, SVGAGI. The CDR3 runs 14 residues. The V end was cut by 2 bases, the J end by 1 base, with 8 bases between.

At least ten counts were recorded for this clonotype. The chain has TRBV12-3 or TRBV12-4 and TRBJ1-6; TRBD1 might be the D (5 bases). The germline V and J ends were trimmed by 1 base and 7 bases, with 8 bases remaining between them. The CDR3 is 14 residues long. The DNA of the CDR3 is TGTGCCAGCAGTTTAGAGGGGCCCAATTCACCCCTCCACTTT. Its protein product is CASSLEGPNSPLHF.

This chain connects TRBV5-5 to TRBJ1-1; weak D call: TRBD1 (5 bases). Trimming stripped 7 bases from V and 4 bases from J, with 5 bases between. CDR1 is SGHKS, CDR2 YYEKEE, per germline (reference sequence). The CDR3 totals 10 residues. CDR3 region: CASQGTEAFF. CDR3 DNA: TGTGCCAGCCAGGGCACTGAAGCTTTCTTT.

This clonotype was seen more than once but under ten times. CDR3 region: CASRQGPYEQYF. The CDR3 DNA follows: TGCGCCAGCAGACAGGGACCCTACGAGCAGTACTTC. V and J are TRBV10-1 and TRBJ2-7; the D gene is possibly TRBD1 (6 bases). This CDR3 spans 12 amino acids. V was pared by 6 bases and J by 2 bases, with 8 bases between. Per germline, CDR1 WNHNN and CDR2 SYGVQD (reference sequence).

This clonotype was recorded a few times. The rearrangement joins TRBV5-8 to TRBJ2-2, with 7 nucleotides matching TRBD1. Germline CDR1 SGHTS, CDR2 YDEGEE. The J segment lost 4 bases and the V segment lost 4 bases, leaving 7 bases of the junction unmatched. The CDR3 runs 15 residues. CDR3 coding DNA: TGTGCCAGCAGCAATCCAGGGGGACCCACCGGGGAGCTGTTTTTT. It specifies CASSNPGGPTGELFF.

This clonotype was seen at least ten times. The V gene is TRBV19, the J gene TRBJ2-1; D is uncertain. Trimming cost V 6 bases and J 8 bases, with 17 bases left between them. Germline V gene sequence: CDR1 LNHDA, CDR2 SQIVND (reference sequence). This CDR3 is 14 amino acids long. This CDR3 reads CASSTVGPADEQFF. CDR3 in DNA: TGTGCCAGTAGCACCGTGGGCCCGGCGGATGAGCAGTTCTTC.

The rearrangement links TRBV9 to TRBJ1-6, with D possibly being TRBD1 (5 bases). V was pared by 5 bases and J by 9 bases, with 15 bases between. The germline V gene has CDR1 SGDLS and CDR2 YYNGEE. The CDR3 loop spans 14 amino acids. The CDR3 protein is CASSEGLKGSPLHF. CDR3 in DNA: TGTGCCAGCAGTGAGGGGTTAAAAGGTTCACCCCTCCACTTT. Full variable domain (rest looked up from reference TRBV9 and TRBJ1-6): DSGVTQTPKHLITATGQRVTLRCSPRSGDLSVYWYQQSLDQGLQFLIQYYNGEERAKGNILERFSAQQFPDLHSELNLSSLELGDSALYFCASSEGLKGSPLHFGNGTRLTVT.

V gene TRBV29-1 combines with J gene TRBJ2-7, with 9 bases fitting TRBD1. CDR1 SQVTM and CDR2 ANQGSEA come from the germline V gene. Trimming took 4 bases from V and 3 from J; bases not matched to a gene: 7. This CDR3 spans 14 amino acids. CDR3 residues: CSVGVGQGNYEQYF. DNA of the CDR3: TGCAGCGTTGGGGTCGGACAGGGGAACTACGAGCAGTACTTC.

This clonotype was counted at least ten times. CDR3 coding DNA: TGTGCCAGCAGCCTTCACCAGGGGGCAGATACGCAGTATTTT. Its protein is CASSLHQGADTQYF. The chain employs TRBV7-2 and TRBJ2-3; 7 bases are a match to TRBD1. Looked up from germline, CDR1 is SGHTA and CDR2 is FQGNSA. This CDR3 region has 14 residues. V was pared by 5 bases and J by 4 bases, with 6 bases of the junction left unmatched.

This clonotype was counted many times. This chain joins TRBV4-2 and TRBJ2-7; either TRBD1 or TRBD2 may fit D (5 bases each). CDR3 length equals 16 residues. V gave up 0 bases and J gave up 3 bases, with 15 bases separating them. Germline V gives CDR1 LGHNA, CDR2 YNFKEQ. CDR3 loop: CASSQDPGPANYEQYF. The CDR3 DNA is TGTGCCAGCAGCCAAGATCCGGGGCCAGCTAACTACGAGCAGTACTTC.

By share, this clonotype counts as medium-sized (0.01 to 0.1%). The J gene is TRBJ2-7, the V gene TRBV10-3, with D perhaps given as TRBD1 or TRBD2 (5 bases each). The germline V and J ends were trimmed by 1 base and 6 bases, with 10 bases remaining between them. The CDR3 has 13 amino acids. CDR1 ENHRY and CDR2 SYGVKD come from the germline V gene. CDR3 bases: TGTGCCATCAGTGAGTGGGGCGAGGGCGAGCAGTACGTC. Translated, it gives CAISEWGEGEQYV.

In its sample, this clonotype was seen many times. The chain is built from TRBV20-1 and TRBJ2-1; D is undetermined. CDR3 length: 14 amino acids. Germline V CDR1 and CDR2: DFQATT, SNEGSKA (reference sequence). V shed 6 bases and J shed 0 bases, with 12 bases lying between them. The CDR3 DNA reads as TGCAGTGCCCTTGAGCAAAGCTCCTACAATGAGCAGTTCTTC. Translation gives CSALEQSSYNEQFF.

This clonotype has ten or more counts. V gene TRBV9 combines with J gene TRBJ2-4; the D gene is possibly TRBD1 (5 bases). CDR3 length: 14 amino acids. Germline V lookup: CDR1 SGDLS, CDR2 YYNGEE. V lost 1 base and J lost 5, with 10 bases in between. This CDR3 is CASSVSLGENIQYF. CDR3 DNA: TGTGCCAGCAGCGTAAGCCTAGGGGAAAACATTCAGTACTTC.

The sample holds a few counts of this clonotype. The chain has TRBV7-8 and TRBJ2-7; the D gene could be TRBD1 or TRBD2 (5 bases each). CDR1 is SGHVS, CDR2 FQNEAQ, per germline. This CDR3 contains 13 residues. Trimming cost V 4 bases and J 2 bases, with 9 bases left between them. CDR3 sequence (DNA): TGTGCCAGCAGCTGGGACGTAGCCTACGAGCAGTACTTC. Residues: CASSWDVAYEQYF.

J is TRBJ1-6 and V is TRBV29-1; D is perhaps TRBD1 (6 bases). Deletions cut 5 bases from V and 10 bases from J, with 15 bases between. Per the germline V gene, CDR1 is SQVTM and CDR2 is ANQGSEA. The CDR3 spans 13 residues. The CDR3 region has the DNA TGCAGCGTTCTGACAGGCCTAGGGTCACCCCTCCACTTT. Translated: CSVLTGLGSPLHF.

This chain joins TRBV6-5 and TRBJ2-3; D is possibly TRBD1 (7 bases). CDR3 size: 14 residues. Germline V CDR1 and CDR2: MNHEY, SVGAGI. With 4 bases removed from V and 4 bases from J, the gap between germline ends came to 12 bases. The CDR3 spells CASSSDREADTQYF. Here the CDR3 DNA reads TGTGCCAGCAGTTCCGACAGGGAGGCAGATACGCAGTATTTT.

V is TRBV6-2 or TRBV6-3 and J is TRBJ2-3; a possible D gene is TRBD2 (6 bases). Trimming left V 7 bases short and J 5 bases short, with 19 bases between. Germline CDR1 is MNHEY and CDR2 is SVGEGT. The CDR3 totals 15 residues. The CDR3 DNA sequence: TGTGCCAGCAAAACACGGGTTTTGGGGGGAGATACGCAGTATTTT. Protein sequence: CASKTRVLGGDTQYF.

This clonotype was counted a few times. The V gene is TRBV4-3, the J gene TRBJ1-1; no reliable D call. V lost 7 bases and J lost 7, with 22 bases in between. Germline V CDR1 and CDR2: LGHNA, YSLEER. The CDR3 is 15 residues long. CDR3 DNA: TGCGCCAGCACCCCTGAAGTTGCAGGAATCTTTGAAGCTTTCTTT. This gives the protein CASTPEVAGIFEAFF.

This clonotype was found many times. The chain recombines TRBV5-1 with TRBJ1-2; D may be TRBD1 (5 bases). Germline-derived CDR1 and CDR2 are SGHRS and YFSETQ. V was trimmed by 3 bases and J by 10 bases, leaving 22 bases between them. CDR3 length: 15 amino acids. CDR3 DNA sequence: TGCGCCAGCAGCTCAGTTGGTCGGGCAGGGACTCTCTACACCTTC. Translating gives CASSSVGRAGTLYTF.

This clonotype was seen many times. The chain couples TRBV10-3 to TRBJ1-2, with D possibly matching TRBD1 (6 bases). The CDR3 extends over 13 amino acids. Trimming shortened V by 5 bases and J by 5 bases, and 12 bases separated the two germline ends. The germline V gene has CDR1 ENHRY and CDR2 SYGVKD. CDR3 bases: TGTGCCATCAGTAGGGGGGATGGATATGGCTACACCTTC. As protein: CAISRGDGYGYTF.

This clonotype was seen repeatedly, ten times or more. The chain employs TRBV20-1 and TRBJ1-6; D gene uncertain. V lost 0 bases to trimming and J lost 0 bases, with 6 bases between them. Germline V CDR1 and CDR2: DFQATT, SNEGSKA (reference sequence). The CDR3 length is 15 residues. The CDR3 spells CSARDEDSYNSPLHF. For the CDR3, the DNA is TGCAGTGCTAGAGATGAGGACTCCTATAATTCACCCCTCCACTTT.

This clonotype appeared a few times. With a much larger clone just one base away, this may be a read error. V is TRBV19 and J is TRBJ2-2; perhaps TRBD2 as D (5 bases). V lost 5 bases to trimming and J lost 7 bases, with 17 bases between them. The CDR3 consists of 15 residues. Germline V gene data show CDR1 as LNHDA and CDR2 as SQIVND (reference sequence). The CDR3 DNA reads as TGTGCCAGTAGTCCGGCCGGGTTCCGGGGCGGGGAGCTGTTTTTT. Encoded protein: CASSPAGFRGGELFF.

This chain links TRBV2 with TRBJ1-1; possibly TRBD1 for D (5 bases). V was cut by 7 bases and J by 4 bases, with 13 bases left in between. The CDR3 length is 13 residues. The germline V gene encodes CDR1 SNHLY and CDR2 FYNNEI. DNA of the CDR3: TGTGCCAGCAACTCCAGGGTGGGCACTGAAGCTTTCTTT. Translating it yields CASNSRVGTEAFF.

This chain connects TRBV2 to TRBJ1-2; the D is unclear. The V gene lost 3 bases and the J gene lost 8 bases, with 7 bases spanning the gap. The CDR3 extends over 11 amino acids. CDR1 is SNHLY and CDR2 is FYNNEI in the germline V gene. CDR3 bases: TGTGCCAGCAGTGACGGTTCAGGCTACACCTTC. As protein: CASSDGSGYTF.